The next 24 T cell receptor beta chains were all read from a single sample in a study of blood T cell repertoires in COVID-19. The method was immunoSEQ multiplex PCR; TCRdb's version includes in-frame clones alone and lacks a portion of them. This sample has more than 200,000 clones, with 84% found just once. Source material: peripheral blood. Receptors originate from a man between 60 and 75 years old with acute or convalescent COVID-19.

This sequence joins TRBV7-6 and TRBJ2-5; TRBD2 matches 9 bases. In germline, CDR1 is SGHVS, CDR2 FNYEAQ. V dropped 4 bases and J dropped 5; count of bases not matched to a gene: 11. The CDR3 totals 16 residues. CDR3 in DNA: TGTGCCAGCAGCTCCGGGACTAGCAGGTTTTTGGAGACCCAGTACTTC. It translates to CASSSGTSRFLETQYF.

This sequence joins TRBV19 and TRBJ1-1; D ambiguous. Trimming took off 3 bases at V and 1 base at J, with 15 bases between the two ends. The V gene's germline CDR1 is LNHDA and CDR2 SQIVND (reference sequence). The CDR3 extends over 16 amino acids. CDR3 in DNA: TGTGCCAGTAGTATCGCCGGGAGTTTACCGAACACTGAAGCTTTCTTT. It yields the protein CASSIAGSLPNTEAFF.

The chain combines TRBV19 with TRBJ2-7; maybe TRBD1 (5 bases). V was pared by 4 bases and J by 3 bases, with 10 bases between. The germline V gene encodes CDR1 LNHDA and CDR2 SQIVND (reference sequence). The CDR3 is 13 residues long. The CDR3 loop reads CASSKDTDYEQYF. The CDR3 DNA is TGTGCCAGTAGTAAGGACACCGACTACGAGCAGTACTTC.

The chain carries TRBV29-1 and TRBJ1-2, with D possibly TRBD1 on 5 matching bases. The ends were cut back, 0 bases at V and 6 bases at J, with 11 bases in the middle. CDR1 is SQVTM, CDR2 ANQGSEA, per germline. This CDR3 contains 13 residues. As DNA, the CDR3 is TGCAGCGTTGAAGAAGCGACAGCAAATGGCTACACCTTC. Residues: CSVEEATANGYTF.

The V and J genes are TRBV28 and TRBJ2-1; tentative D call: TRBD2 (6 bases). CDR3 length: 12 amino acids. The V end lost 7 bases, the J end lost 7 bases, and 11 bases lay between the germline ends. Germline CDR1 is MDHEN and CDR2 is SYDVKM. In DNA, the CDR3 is TGTGCCAGCACCCGACTAGAGAATGAGCAGTTCTTC. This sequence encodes CASTRLENEQFF.

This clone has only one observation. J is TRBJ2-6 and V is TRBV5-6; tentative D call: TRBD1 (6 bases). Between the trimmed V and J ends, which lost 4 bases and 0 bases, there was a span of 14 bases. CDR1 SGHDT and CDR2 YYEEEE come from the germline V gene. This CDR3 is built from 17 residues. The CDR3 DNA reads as TGTGCCAGCAGCATAGAGACAGGACCCTCTGGGGCCAACGTCCTGACTTTC. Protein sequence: CASSIETGPSGANVLTF.

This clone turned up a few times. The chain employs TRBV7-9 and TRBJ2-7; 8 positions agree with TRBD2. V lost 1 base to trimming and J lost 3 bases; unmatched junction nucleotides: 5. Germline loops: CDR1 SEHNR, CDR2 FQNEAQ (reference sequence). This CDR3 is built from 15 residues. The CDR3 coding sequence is TGTGCCAGCAGCTTAGTGTCTAGCGGGCACTACGAGCAGTACTTC. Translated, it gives CASSLVSSGHYEQYF.

CDR3 coding DNA: TGTGCCACCAGTCCCGGGACAGGTTACTACAATGAGCAGTTCTTC. Amino acid sequence: CATSPGTGYYNEQFF. This chain links TRBV24-1 with TRBJ2-1; 8 bases are a match to TRBD1. From germline, CDR1 is KGHDR and CDR2 SFDVKD. V was clipped by 6 bases and J by 3 bases; unmatched bases: 6. This CDR3 region has 15 residues.

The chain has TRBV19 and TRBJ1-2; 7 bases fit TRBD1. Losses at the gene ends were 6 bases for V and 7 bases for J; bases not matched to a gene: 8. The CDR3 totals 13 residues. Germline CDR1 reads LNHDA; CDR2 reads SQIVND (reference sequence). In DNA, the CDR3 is TGTGCCAGTAGCAGCGGACAGGCTCGTGGCTACACCTTC. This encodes CASSSGQARGYTF.

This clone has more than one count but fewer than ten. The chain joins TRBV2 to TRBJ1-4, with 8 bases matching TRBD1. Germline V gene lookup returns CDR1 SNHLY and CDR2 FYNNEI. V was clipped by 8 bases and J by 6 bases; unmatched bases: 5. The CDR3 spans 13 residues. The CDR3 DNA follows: TGTGCCAGCCAGACAGGGGCTCATGAAAAACTGTTTTTT. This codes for CASQTGAHEKLFF.

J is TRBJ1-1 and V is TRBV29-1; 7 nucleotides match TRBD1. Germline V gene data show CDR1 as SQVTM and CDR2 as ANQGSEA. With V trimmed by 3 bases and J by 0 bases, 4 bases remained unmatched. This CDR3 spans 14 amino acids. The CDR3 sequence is CSVDLTGMNTEAFF. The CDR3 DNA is TGCAGCGTTGACTTGACAGGGATGAACACTGAAGCTTTCTTT.

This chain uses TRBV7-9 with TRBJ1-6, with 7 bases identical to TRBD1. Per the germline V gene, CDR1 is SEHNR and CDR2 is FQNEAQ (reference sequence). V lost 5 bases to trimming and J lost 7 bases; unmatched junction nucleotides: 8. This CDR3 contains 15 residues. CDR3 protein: CASSTTGQFNSPLHF. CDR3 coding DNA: TGTGCCAGCAGCACGACGGGACAGTTCAATTCACCCCTCCACTTT.

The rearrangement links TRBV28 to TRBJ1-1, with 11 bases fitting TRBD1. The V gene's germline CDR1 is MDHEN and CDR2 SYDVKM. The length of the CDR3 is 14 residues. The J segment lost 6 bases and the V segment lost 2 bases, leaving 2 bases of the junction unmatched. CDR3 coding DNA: TGTGCCAGCAGTTTAAGGACAGGGGGCCCTGAAGCTTTCTTT. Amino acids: CASSLRTGGPEAFF. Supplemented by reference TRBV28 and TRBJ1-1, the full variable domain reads DVKVTQSSRYLVKRTGEKVFLECVQDMDHENMFWYRQDPGLGLRLIYFSYDVKMKEKGDIPEGYSVSREKKERFSLILESASTNQTSMYLCASSLRTGGPEAFFGQGTRLTVV.

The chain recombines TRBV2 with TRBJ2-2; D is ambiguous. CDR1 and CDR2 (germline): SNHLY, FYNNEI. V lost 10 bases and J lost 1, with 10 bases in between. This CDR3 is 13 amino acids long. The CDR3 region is CATTLENTGELFF. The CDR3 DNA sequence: TGTGCCACCACTCTCGAGAACACCGGGGAGCTGTTTTTT.

CDR3 sequence reads: CASSLGSSGRGYIQYF. The CDR3 region has the DNA TGTGCCAGCAGCTTGGGATCTAGCGGGAGAGGGTACATTCAGTACTTC. The V gene is TRBV5-4, the J gene TRBJ2-4, with 10 bases aligning to TRBD2. The V and J ends lost 0 bases and 8 bases, in that order; junction bases with no gene match: 8. The CDR3 spans 16 residues. CDR1 and CDR2 (germline): SGHNT, YYREEE (reference sequence).

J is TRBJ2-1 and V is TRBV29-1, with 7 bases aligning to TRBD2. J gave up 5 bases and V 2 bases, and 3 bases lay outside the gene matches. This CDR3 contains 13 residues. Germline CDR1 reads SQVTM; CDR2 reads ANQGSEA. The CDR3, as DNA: TGCAGCGTTGAACCGGGACTAAACAATGAGCAGTTCTTC. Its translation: CSVEPGLNNEQFF.

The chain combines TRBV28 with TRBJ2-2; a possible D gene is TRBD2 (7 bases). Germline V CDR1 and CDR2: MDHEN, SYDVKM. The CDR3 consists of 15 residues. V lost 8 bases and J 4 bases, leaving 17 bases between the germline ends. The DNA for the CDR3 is TGTGCCAGCCGACGCGGGGGCGGATCCACCGGGGAGCTGTTTTTT. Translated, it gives CASRRGGGSTGELFF.

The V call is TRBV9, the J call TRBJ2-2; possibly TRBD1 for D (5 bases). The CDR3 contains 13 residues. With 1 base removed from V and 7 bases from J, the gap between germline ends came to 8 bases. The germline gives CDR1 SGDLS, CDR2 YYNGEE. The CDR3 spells CASSVQGYGELFF. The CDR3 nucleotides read TGTGCCAGCAGCGTACAGGGATACGGGGAGCTGTTTTTT.

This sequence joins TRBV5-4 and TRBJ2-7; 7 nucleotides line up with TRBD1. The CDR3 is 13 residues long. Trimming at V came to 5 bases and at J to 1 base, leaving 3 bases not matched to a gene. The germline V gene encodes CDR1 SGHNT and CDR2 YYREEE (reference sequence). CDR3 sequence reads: CASSSGQSYEQYF. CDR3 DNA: TGTGCCAGCAGTTCGGGACAGTCCTACGAGCAGTACTTC.

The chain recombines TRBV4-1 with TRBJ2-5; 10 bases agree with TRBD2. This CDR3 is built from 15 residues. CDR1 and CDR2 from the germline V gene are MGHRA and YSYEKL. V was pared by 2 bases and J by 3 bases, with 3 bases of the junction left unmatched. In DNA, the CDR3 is TGCGCCAGCAGCCAAACCACTAGCGGGGAAGAGACCCAGTACTTC. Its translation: CASSQTTSGEETQYF.

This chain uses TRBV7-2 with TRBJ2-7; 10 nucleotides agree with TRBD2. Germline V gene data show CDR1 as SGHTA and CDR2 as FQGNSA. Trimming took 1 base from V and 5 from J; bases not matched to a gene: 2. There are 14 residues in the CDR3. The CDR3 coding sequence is TGTGCCAGCAGCTTAGGGCTAGCGGGAGACGAGCAGTACTTC. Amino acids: CASSLGLAGDEQYF.

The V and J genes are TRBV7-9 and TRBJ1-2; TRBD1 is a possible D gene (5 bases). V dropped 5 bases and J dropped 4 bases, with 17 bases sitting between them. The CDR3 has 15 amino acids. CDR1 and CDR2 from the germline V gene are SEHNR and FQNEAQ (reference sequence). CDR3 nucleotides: TGTGCCAGCAGCCCCTCGCAGGGCGAACTCTATGGCTACACCTTC. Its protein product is CASSPSQGELYGYTF. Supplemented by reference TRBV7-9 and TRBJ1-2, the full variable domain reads DTGVSQNPRHKITKRGQNVTFRCDPISEHNRLYWYRQTLGQGPEFLTYFQNEAQLEKSRLLSDRFSAERPKGSFSTLEIQRTEQGDSAMYLCASSPSQGELYGYTFGSGTRLTVV.

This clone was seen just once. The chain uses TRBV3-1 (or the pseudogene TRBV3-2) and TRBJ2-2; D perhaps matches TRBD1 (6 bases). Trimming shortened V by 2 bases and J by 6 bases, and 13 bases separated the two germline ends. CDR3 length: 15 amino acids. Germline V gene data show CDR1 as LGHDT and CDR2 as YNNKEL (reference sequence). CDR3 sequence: CASSQLGGESGELFF. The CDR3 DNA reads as TGTGCCAGCAGCCAACTAGGGGGAGAGTCCGGGGAGCTGTTTTTT.

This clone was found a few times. CDR3 residues: CASSQERGRSTEAFF. In DNA form, the CDR3 reads TGCGCCAGCAGCCAAGAAAGGGGCAGGAGCACTGAAGCTTTCTTT. The chain combines TRBV4-3 with TRBJ1-1; tentatively, D is TRBD1 (5 bases). Looked up from germline, CDR1 is LGHNA and CDR2 is YSLEER. V gave up 0 bases and J gave up 4 bases, with 12 bases separating them. The CDR3 length is 15 residues.